This entry concerns a single TCR beta chain. Original handling: Nucleated cell counts were estimated from reference gene primer amplification. The table came from immunoSEQ multiplex PCR; TCRdb's copy has only in-frame clones and leaves some out. The V and J calls and clone size were taken over from that table, and D and trimming were inferred from the DNA. This table has 95,000 to 150,000 clones, around 64% appearing once. The data derive from a study of blood T cell repertoires in COVID-19. Sequenced material: peripheral blood. The TCR sequence derives from a human donor with acute or convalescent COVID-19. The donor label of this sample is uncertain.

The DNA for the CDR3 is TGTGCCACCAGTGCCGCAGGGTTTGGCTACACCTTC. Protein sequence: CATSAAGFGYTF. This chain connects TRBV24-1 to TRBJ1-2, with D maybe TRBD1 (5 bases). The CDR3 extends over 12 amino acids. CDR1 is KGHDR, CDR2 SFDVKD, per germline. V dropped 5 bases and J dropped 7 bases, with 10 bases sitting between them.